This passage covers 22 T cell receptor beta chains from one sample sequenced in a study of cytomegalovirus exposure and HLA in healthy donors. The PCR contained 60 Vbeta and 13 Jbeta primers. This table comes from immunoSEQ multiplex PCR, and its TCRdb copy is limited to in-frame clones, with some not included. The sample comprises about 110,000 clones, about 80% of which are singletons, and about an eighth rests with the top ten. What was sequenced was PBMCs. Every receptor here comes from a man aged 30-40 years in good health and CMV-seropositive.

The J gene is TRBJ2-7, the V gene TRBV7-9; 8 bases match TRBD2. V shed 8 bases, J shed 6 bases, and the junction held 9 bases outside the gene matches. The germline V gene encodes CDR1 SEHNR and CDR2 FQNEAQ (reference sequence). This CDR3 has 13 amino acids. The CDR3 loop is CASLAGGGAEQYF. For the CDR3, the DNA is TGTGCCAGCCTAGCGGGCGGCGGCGCCGAGCAGTACTTC.

V and J are TRBV27 and TRBJ1-4, with D maybe TRBD1 (5 bases). V was shortened by 2 bases and J by 6 bases, with 13 bases between the two germline ends. The CDR3 is made up of 15 amino acids. Germline V gene data show CDR1 as MNHEY and CDR2 as SMNVEV (reference sequence). The chain's CDR3 is CASSLTGGQDEKLFF. The CDR3 region has the DNA TGTGCCAGCAGTTTAACAGGAGGGCAGGATGAAAAACTGTTTTTT.

The chain combines TRBV4-1 with TRBJ1-2; 7 positions match TRBD1. Unmatched junction bases numbered 5, after V lost 3 bases and J lost 4 bases. The germline V gene has CDR1 MGHRA and CDR2 YSYEKL. This CDR3 contains 14 residues. The CDR3 sequence is CASSHEQGSYGYTF. The CDR3 bases are TGCGCCAGCAGCCACGAACAGGGGAGCTATGGCTACACCTTC.

This chain links TRBV15 with TRBJ2-7; TRBD1 aligns across 9 bases. Germline-derived CDR1 and CDR2 are LNHNV and YYDKDF (reference sequence). This CDR3 has 16 residues. The V gene end was trimmed by 1 base and the J gene end by 9 bases; junction bases not matched to a gene: 13. DNA of the CDR3: TGTGCCACCAGCAGAGCCGGGACAGGGAGTTTTGAAGGGCAGTACTTC. This translates into CATSRAGTGSFEGQYF.

The gene calls are TRBV7-9 and TRBJ1-1; 7 nucleotides match TRBD1. The length of the CDR3 is 14 residues. Germline trimming cut 6 bases from V and 1 base from J; bases unmatched to any gene: 5. Germline values: CDR1 SEHNR, CDR2 FQNEAQ (reference sequence). The CDR3 nucleotides are TGTGCCAGCAGTTCCACAGGGGCGAACACTGAAGCTTTCTTT. The encoded protein is CASSSTGANTEAFF. The full variable domain, rest sourced from reference TRBV7-9 and TRBJ1-1, is DTGVSQNPRHKITKRGQNVTFRCDPISEHNRLYWYRQTLGQGPEFLTYFQNEAQLEKSRLLSDRFSAERPKGSFSTLEIQRTEQGDSAMYLCASSSTGANTEAFFGQGTRLTVV.

The rearrangement uses TRBV27 and TRBJ2-1; TRBD1 matches 11 bases. This CDR3 comprises 15 residues. J gave up 5 bases and V 5 bases, and 5 bases lay outside the gene matches. Per germline, CDR1 MNHEY and CDR2 SMNVEV (reference sequence). The CDR3 reads CASSPGQGAHNEQFF. The CDR3 DNA follows: TGTGCCAGCAGTCCCGGACAGGGGGCCCACAATGAGCAGTTCTTC.

The chain links TRBV28 to TRBJ2-7; perhaps TRBD1 as D (6 bases). Trimming removed 2 bases from V and 4 bases from J, with 24 bases in between. This CDR3 has 18 residues. The germline V gene has CDR1 MDHEN and CDR2 SYDVKM. The CDR3 DNA sequence: TGTGCCAGCAGTTTACTTATCGGTGCGGACAGTCCCCGTTACGAGCAGTACTTC. Amino acids: CASSLLIGADSPRYEQYF.

The V gene is TRBV28, the J gene TRBJ1-4; 7 nucleotides agree with TRBD1. Germline V gives CDR1 MDHEN, CDR2 SYDVKM. The V gene end was trimmed by 3 bases and the J gene end by 7 bases; junction bases not matched to a gene: 8. The CDR3 extends over 15 amino acids. CDR3 region: CASSFLRGNGEKLFF. The CDR3 nucleotides read TGTGCCAGCAGTTTCCTCAGGGGGAATGGTGAAAAACTGTTTTTT.

Here the CDR3 DNA reads TGCGCCAGCAGCCAGGGCCCTGTTCAGGGCTCTGAAGCTTTCTTT. This gives the protein CASSQGPVQGSEAFF. The chain uses TRBV4-3 and TRBJ1-1; D perhaps matches TRBD1 (5 bases). The ends were cut back, 3 bases at V and 6 bases at J, with 17 bases in the middle. The germline gives CDR1 LGHNA, CDR2 YSLEER. The CDR3 has 15 amino acids.

This clone was observed a single time. The chain uses TRBV6-1 and TRBJ1-1; possibly TRBD1 for D (6 bases). The CDR3 runs 15 residues. CDR1 is MNHNS and CDR2 is SASEGT in the germline V gene. V lost 0 bases and J 10 bases, leaving 18 bases between the germline ends. CDR3 DNA sequence: TGTGCCAGCAGTGAAGCGTGGGGGGGCGCCATTGGAGCTTTCTTT. Translation gives CASSEAWGGAIGAFF.

The rearrangement uses TRBV9 and TRBJ2-3, with D perhaps TRBD1 (6 bases). The ends were cut back, 3 bases at V and 4 bases at J, with 9 bases in the middle. Germline V CDR1 and CDR2: SGDLS, YYNGEE. The CDR3 contains 13 residues. CDR3 amino acids: CASSAGTSDTQYF. DNA of the CDR3: TGTGCCAGCAGCGCAGGGACATCAGATACGCAGTATTTT.

The V and J genes are TRBV7-9 and TRBJ1-3; D is unclear. The CDR3 covers 15 residues. Trimming removed 5 bases from V and 0 bases from J, with 11 bases in between. CDR1 is SEHNR and CDR2 is FQNEAQ in the germline V gene (reference sequence). CDR3 protein: CASSRPGSSGNTIYF. The CDR3 DNA reads as TGTGCCAGCAGCCGACCGGGATCCTCTGGAAACACCATATATTTT.

V is TRBV27 and J is TRBJ2-3; TRBD1 aligns across 9 bases. The length of the CDR3 is 14 residues. Germline lookup yields CDR1 MNHEY and CDR2 SMNVEV (reference sequence). V was clipped by 4 bases and J by 3 bases; unmatched bases: 2. The chain's CDR3 is CASSSTGGTDTQYF. The CDR3 bases are TGTGCCAGCAGTTCGACAGGGGGAACAGATACGCAGTATTTT.

The V and J genes are TRBV2 and TRBJ1-6; perhaps TRBD1 as D (5 bases). Germline loops: CDR1 SNHLY, CDR2 FYNNEI. Between the trimmed V and J ends, which lost 2 bases and 10 bases, there was a span of 12 bases. The length of the CDR3 is 14 residues. CDR3 in DNA: TGTGCCAGCAGTGAACAGGGATCAGAATCACCCCTCCACTTT. It translates to CASSEQGSESPLHF.

This clone was detected once. The chain uses TRBV28 and TRBJ1-2, with D possibly TRBD1 on 6 matching bases. Germline V CDR1 and CDR2: MDHEN, SYDVKM. Trimming left V 6 bases short and J 2 bases short, with 10 bases between. This CDR3 is built from 13 residues. The CDR3 DNA sequence: TGTGCCAGCAGCCTTACAGGGAACTATGGCTACACCTTC. Protein product: CASSLTGNYGYTF.

With respect to this clone: A junction boundary mismatches the germline segment, possibly from a read error. The rearrangement joins TRBV27 to TRBJ2-5; 9 nucleotides line up with TRBD1. There are 13 residues in the CDR3. Germline V gene sequence: CDR1 MNHEY, CDR2 SMNVEV (reference sequence). The DNA of the CDR3 is TGTGTCAGCGGACAGGGGTTCCAAGAGACCCAGTACTTC. This translates into CVSGQGFQETQYF.

CDR3 residues: CASSLRGRETQYF. CDR3 in DNA: TGTGCCAGCAGTTTGCGGGGACGGGAGACCCAGTACTTC. The rearrangement uses TRBV27 and TRBJ2-5; D is possibly TRBD2 (6 bases). V was cut by 3 bases and J by 5 bases, with 10 bases left in between. Germline V gene data show CDR1 as MNHEY and CDR2 as SMNVEV (reference sequence). The CDR3 runs to 13 residues.

The chain carries TRBV5-1 and TRBJ2-3; the D gene is possibly TRBD2 (7 bases). Germline V gives CDR1 SGHRS, CDR2 YFSETQ. V lost 4 bases, J lost 2 bases, and 14 bases lay in between. The CDR3 sequence is 15 residues long. This chain's CDR3 is CASSGSRGATDTQYF. The CDR3 DNA reads as TGCGCCAGCAGCGGCTCTCGGGGGGCCACAGATACGCAGTATTTT.

The chain employs TRBV7-2 and TRBJ1-1; no firm D call. Trimming removed 4 bases from V and 6 bases from J, with 6 bases in between. The germline V gene has CDR1 SGHTA and CDR2 FQGNSA. This CDR3 has 11 amino acids. The chain's CDR3 is CASSSGSEAFF. The CDR3 coding sequence is TGTGCCAGCAGCTCCGGTTCTGAAGCTTTCTTT.

The genes are TRBV7-3 and TRBJ2-2; unclear D gene. The CDR3 spans 13 residues. Germline assignment: CDR1 SGHTA and CDR2 FQGTGA. Trimming shortened V by 4 bases and J by 0 bases, and 3 bases separated the two germline ends. The CDR3 DNA follows: TGTGCCAGCAGCTCCTCGAACACCGGGGAGCTGTTTTTT. It encodes CASSSSNTGELFF.

The chain employs TRBV1 and TRBJ2-4; the table's D call of TRBD2 was not tested on the DNA. TRBV1 is marked as a pseudogene. CDR3 size: 16 residues. CDR3 loop: CTSSPYLLATADIQYF. Here the CDR3 DNA reads TGCACCAGCAGCCCTTACCTACTAGCGACCGCCGACATTCAGTACTTC.

As DNA, the CDR3 is TGTGCCAGCAGCGCCGGAGGGGCTCCCGGCGGGTATGAGCAGTTCTTC. It is translated as CASSAGGAPGGYEQFF. The chain has TRBV9 and TRBJ2-1; maybe TRBD2 (6 bases). This CDR3 spans 16 amino acids. Per the germline V gene, CDR1 is SGDLS and CDR2 is YYNGEE. V gave up 3 bases and J gave up 8 bases, with 21 bases separating them.